The source of this TCR beta chain is a study of T cell responses to AZD1222 COVID-19 vaccine. Trimming stripped 0 bases from V and 4 bases from J, with 16 bases between. CDR1 and CDR2 from the germline V gene are MDHEN and SYDVKM. This CDR3 has 16 amino acids. Profiling relied on immunoSEQ multiplex PCR, and the TCRdb table lists in-frame clones only, not all of them. The sample has 140,000 to 150,000 clones; 90% to 95% are singletons. Findings and limits, study-wide: Donors were mostly white British, more females; clonal diversity possibly underestimated.

For this clone: Antigen specificity is unknown.

Specimen: peripheral blood, collected after recovery from COVID-19. The chain combines TRBV28 with TRBJ2-7, with D maybe TRBD1 (6 bases). The sequence derives from an adult who had recovered from COVID-19. The CDR3, as DNA: TGTGCCAGCAGTTTATGGGGGCAGGGGACGGAGTACGAGCAGTACTTC. Translating it yields CASSLWGQGTEYEQYF.